This TCR beta chain originates from a study of T cell responses to AZD1222 COVID-19 vaccine (dated by TCRdb to the early 2020s). Some background on the complete study: AZD1222 recipients with second doses at about 4 weeks or about 12 weeks were pooled, because spike-specific TCR depth and breadth did not differ between schedules. A total of over 230 trial participants underwent TCR sequencing, of whom about 210 received two doses of AZD1222 and about 25 received two doses of the MenACWY control vaccine. Trial participants were enrolled by age into 18-55, 56-69 and 70-plus year subgroups, with around 150, 28 and 57 TCR-sequenced participants respectively.

Per the publication, the time point label means: baseline before first vaccination. The vaccinee samples were drawn from two UK trials, COV001 and COV002, one of which was a single-blind randomized controlled phase 2/3 trial testing AZD1222 (ChAdOx1 nCoV-19) in healthy adults. For TCRbeta chain sequencing, PBMC samples were collected from trial participants at day 0 and at day 28 after the second dose. On the study overall, not on this receptor specifically: Only five to seven AZD1222 recipients were SARS-CoV-2 seropositive at baseline, limiting conclusions about previously exposed vaccinees. Participants were mostly white British, with more females than males. The authors suggested clonal diversity may have been underestimated. After two AZD1222 doses, spike-specific TCR breadth and depth were significantly higher than at day 0 and than in MenACWY recipients. Nearly half of unique spike-specific TCRs reportedly recognized epitopes outside regions mutated in the B.1.351 and B.1.1.7 variants. The vaccine-associated CD4 TCRs covered the entire spike protein, and the dominant responses fell in regions 160-218 and 743-854. The 56-69-year group was small, and its depth increase did not reach significance, likely because of low power. Because no samples from the day 14 peak response were available, repertoires could be characterized only after the peak T cell response.

Via the germline V gene, CDR1 is MNHEY and CDR2 SVGAGI. Including cysteine and phenylalanine, the CDR3 has 14 amino acids. CDR3 DNA is the only sequence kept; it has 42 bases, read in frame from the first base. V gives up 6 bases and J gives up 2 bases, and the segment between their germline ends measures 13 bases. Comments on this clone: This clone's antigen is unknown. No base quality information exists; no much larger clone differs at one position.

The CDR3 regions of human TCRbeta chains were analyzed by immunosequencing. Concerning the study's data processing: TCRs in the repertoires were matched against a reference library of SARS-CoV-2-specific TCRs that had been generated with the MIRA antigen-specificity platform. Breadth was defined as the fraction of unique TCRs that were SARS-CoV-2-associated. Depth was defined as the fraction of total T cells that were SARS-CoV-2-associated. Each spike-specific TCR was assigned to its reactive spike region and to a CD4 or CD8 class using the MIRA data. Log10-transformed breadth and depth values were compared by one-way ANOVA with Sidak's multiple comparisons tests. TCRdb carries this immuneACCESS record with in-frame sequences only. Its versions omit some clonotypes, under half of them owing to an unresolved V gene in the studies checked, with the rest unexplained. The V and J calls and the clone size are those of that table, but D and trimming were determined from the DNA. The sample table holds approximately 110,000 clones, of which 89% were seen once. Approximately 4.2% of the sample comes from the top ten.

The sample consisted of peripheral blood, taken on day 0 of AZD1222 vaccination. Here the chain combines TRBV6-5 and TRBJ2-5; the D gene identity is not certain. The sequence was obtained from an adult in good health. The DNA sequence reads TGTGCCAGCAGGAGCCCGGGCAGTCAAGAGACCCAGTACTTC. Its translation is CASRSPGSQETQYF.